This is a list of T cell receptor beta chains from one sample in a study of cytomegalovirus exposure and HLA in healthy donors. Assay used: immunoSEQ multiplex PCR; TCRdb lists only in-frame clones, some missing. The sample lists more than 80,000 clones, 55% to 75% occurring once. The sample consisted of PBMCs. The receptors stem from a man in his 60s in good health and CMV-seronegative. Both conserved end residues are part of each CDR3. Each record gives: V gene, D gene, J gene, clone size, CDR3 DNA, CDR3 protein. D genes are given only for firm matches. Size values are once, few and many counts, or a class for expanded clones, and some rows have none.

V: TRBV27
D: TRBD2
J: TRBJ2-3
size: few
DNA: TGTGCCAGCAGTACGTCCGGGACTAGCGGGGTTCCAGATACGCAGTATTTT
CDR3: CASSTSGTSGVPDTQYF

V: TRBV28
D: -
J: TRBJ1-1
size: -
DNA: TGTGCCAGTTCACAGGGCTGGGACACTGAAGCTTTCTTT
CDR3: CASSQGWDTEAFF

V: TRBV5-4
D: -
J: TRBJ1-6
size: -
DNA: TGTGCCAGCAGCTTGGATCAGGAACTGACACCCCTCCACTTT
CDR3: CASSLDQELTPLHF

V: TRBV20-1
D: -
J: TRBJ1-1
size: -
DNA: TGCAGTGCTCAAAAAGGCGGCGCTTTCTTT
CDR3: CSAQKGGAFF

V: TRBV30
D: TRBD1
J: TRBJ1-1
size: -
DNA: TGTGCCTGGGACAGGGGTTTGAACACTGAAGCTTTCTTT
CDR3: CAWDRGLNTEAFF

V: TRBV9
D: TRBD2
J: TRBJ2-5
size: -
DNA: TGTGCCAGCAGCGTAGACCCTAGCGGGGGGCTCCAAGAGACCCAGTACTTC
CDR3: CASSVDPSGGLQETQYF

V: TRBV27
D: TRBD2
J: TRBJ2-1
size: -
DNA: TGTGCCAGCAGTTTAAAGGCGGGAGGGAGCTCCTACAATGAGCAGTTCTTC
CDR3: CASSLKAGGSSYNEQFF

V: TRBV19
D: TRBD2
J: TRBJ2-1
size: few
DNA: TGTGCCAGTAATGGAGGAGGGGCTAGCGGGATCCGAGGGCAGTTCTTC
CDR3: CASNGGGASGIRGQFF

V: TRBV29-1
D: TRBD2
J: TRBJ2-3
size: -
DNA: TGCAGCGTTGCCACCGTTCAAACTAGCGGGGGGGTATCCCCGTATTTT
CDR3: CSVATVQTSGGVSPYF

V: TRBV6-5
D: TRBD1
J: TRBJ1-5
size: -
DNA: TGTGCCAGCAGTCCTCGACAGGGAAATCAGCCCCAGCATTTT
CDR3: CASSPRQGNQPQHF

V: TRBV21-1
D: -
J: TRBJ2-5
size: -
DNA: TGTGCCAGCAGCCCGGAGTTTTGGGTCCTGTACCAAGAGACCCAGTACTTC
CDR3: CASSPEFWVLYQETQYF

V: TRBV2
D: TRBD1
J: TRBJ1-2
size: -
DNA: TGTGCCAGCAGTGAAGGACAGGGTGACGGAGGGTACACCTTC
CDR3: CASSEGQGDGGYTF

V: TRBV6-1
D: TRBD2
J: TRBJ2-5
size: once
DNA: TGTGCCAGCAGTCCCTTAGGGAGGGCCCGGGAGACCCAGTACTTC
CDR3: CASSPLGRARETQYF

V: TRBV10-1
D: -
J: TRBJ1-1
size: -
DNA: TGCGCCAGCAGTCTAACAGGGAAAGGGATGAACACTGAAGCTTTCTTT
CDR3: CASSLTGKGMNTEAFF

V: TRBV30
D: -
J: TRBJ1-1
size: -
DNA: TGTGCCTGGAGGTCGGTACGCCTCCGGGGCACTGAAGCTTTCTTT
CDR3: CAWRSVRLRGTEAFF

V: TRBV28
D: -
J: TRBJ1-5
size: -
DNA: TGTGCCAGCACCCTGGGGGGGCGGTCTAGCAATCAGCCCCAGCATTTT
CDR3: CASTLGGRSSNQPQHF

V: TRBV7-2
D: TRBD2
J: TRBJ2-1
size: -
DNA: TGTGCCAGCAGCCTAAACGGACTAGCGCGGGCCCTTTACAATGAGCAGTTCTTC
CDR3: CASSLNGLARALYNEQFF

V: TRBV7-3
D: -
J: TRBJ1-2
size: -
DNA: TGTGCCAGCAGCCGAGACGGGGTGGATTGGTACGGCTACACCTTC
CDR3: CASSRDGVDWYGYTF

V: TRBV6-1
D: TRBD1
J: TRBJ2-5
size: -
DNA: TGTGCCAGCAGTGTCGAAGGACAGGGGGCTGGGACCCAGTACTTC
CDR3: CASSVEGQGAGTQYF

V: TRBV5-6
D: -
J: TRBJ2-3
size: -
DNA: TGTGCCAGCAGCTTGGTGGGCAGGACAAACACAGATACGCAGTATTTT
CDR3: CASSLVGRTNTDTQYF

V: TRBV27
D: -
J: TRBJ2-7
size: -
DNA: TGTGCCAGCAGTCCACTAAGACAGGTTCTCGAGCAGTACTTC
CDR3: CASSPLRQVLEQYF

V: TRBV11-3
D: TRBD1
J: TRBJ2-2
size: -
DNA: TGTGCCAGCAGCTTAGCCGGACAGGGGGCCACCGGGGAGCTGTTTTTT
CDR3: CASSLAGQGATGELFF

V: TRBV10-2
D: -
J: TRBJ1-1
size: -
DNA: TGCGCCAGCAGCCAGGACACCTTGGCTTTCTTT
CDR3: CASSQDTLAFF

V: TRBV28
D: TRBD2
J: TRBJ2-5
size: -
DNA: TGTGCCAGCAGTTTACCGGGACTAGCGGGGGCTGGGCAAGAGACCCAGTACTTC
CDR3: CASSLPGLAGAGQETQYF

V: TRBV19
D: TRBD1
J: TRBJ1-2
size: few
DNA: TGTGCCAGTAGGGCGACAGGGGACGATGGCTACACCTTC
CDR3: CASRATGDDGYTF

V: TRBV18
D: TRBD1
J: TRBJ2-5
size: -
DNA: TGTGCCAGCTCACCACCCACCACAGGGGCGCAAGAGACCCAGTACTTC
CDR3: CASSPPTTGAQETQYF

V: TRBV5-1
D: -
J: TRBJ2-2
size: few
DNA: TGCGCCAGCAGCCCCCAGACAGGGAACACCGGGGAGCTGTTTTTT
CDR3: CASSPQTGNTGELFF

V: TRBV5-4
D: -
J: TRBJ2-7
size: -
DNA: TGTGCCAGCAGCCTTGGAGGGATTAGCTCCTACGAGCAGTACTTC
CDR3: CASSLGGISSYEQYF

V: TRBV6-1
D: -
J: TRBJ1-5
size: once
DNA: TGTGCCAGCAGTGAAGCTCGCAGTCAGCCCCAGCATTTT
CDR3: CASSEARSQPQHF

V: TRBV9
D: -
J: TRBJ2-5
size: -
DNA: TGTGCCAGCAGCGCGGTACGGGACTTTCAAGAGACCCAGTACTTC
CDR3: CASSAVRDFQETQYF

V: TRBV18
D: -
J: TRBJ1-2
size: -
DNA: TGTGCCAGCTCAGAGGGGGCTAACTATGGCTACACCTTC
CDR3: CASSEGANYGYTF

V: TRBV6-5
D: -
J: TRBJ2-3
size: few
DNA: TGTGCCAGCAGTTACGGCGGAGGCACAGATACGCAGTATTTT
CDR3: CASSYGGGTDTQYF

V: TRBV7-3
D: TRBD2
J: TRBJ2-1
size: -
DNA: TGTGCCAGCAGCTTGGGACTAGCCGGAAACAATGAGCAGTTCTTC
CDR3: CASSLGLAGNNEQFF

V: TRBV5-6
D: -
J: TRBJ2-1
size: few
DNA: TGTGCCAGCAGCCCAATCAGGGGGGCGAAAGCCTACAATGAGCAGTTCTTC
CDR3: CASSPIRGAKAYNEQFF

V: TRBV7-8
D: TRBD2
J: TRBJ2-5
size: -
DNA: TGTGCCAGCAGCCGCGGGGGGGCCTTAGAGACCCAGTACTTC
CDR3: CASSRGGALETQYF

V: TRBV7-9
D: -
J: TRBJ1-1
size: -
DNA: TGTGCCAGCAGCGAAGCGGGAAGCAACACTGAAGCTTTCTTT
CDR3: CASSEAGSNTEAFF

V: TRBV5-6
D: TRBD2
J: TRBJ2-7
size: -
DNA: TGTGCCAGCAGCCTGGGACTAGCCCTCTACGAGCAGTACTTC
CDR3: CASSLGLALYEQYF

V: TRBV4-1
D: TRBD2
J: TRBJ2-7
size: -
DNA: TGCGCCAGCAGCCAGCCATTTCGGGGGGGAACCTACGAGCAGTACTTC
CDR3: CASSQPFRGGTYEQYF

V: TRBV6-1
D: TRBD2
J: TRBJ2-1
size: -
DNA: TGTGCCAGCAGTGAAGGGGCGGGAGGGTACAATGAGCAGTTCTTC
CDR3: CASSEGAGGYNEQFF

V: TRBV11-3
D: TRBD1
J: TRBJ2-7
size: -
DNA: TGTGCCAGCAGCTTAGAGGTGGGACAGTCCTACGAGCAGTACTTC
CDR3: CASSLEVGQSYEQYF

V: TRBV30
D: TRBD2
J: TRBJ2-2
size: few
DNA: TGTGCCTGGAGCAGGAGGGAGGGTGACGCCGGGGAGCTGTTTTTT
CDR3: CAWSRREGDAGELFF

V: TRBV5-1
D: TRBD1
J: TRBJ1-1
size: -
DNA: TGCGCCAGCAGCTTCGACAGGGGGCTCGAAGCTTTCTTT
CDR3: CASSFDRGLEAFF

V: TRBV2
D: TRBD2
J: TRBJ2-7
size: few
DNA: TGTGCCAGCAGTGAGGGACTAGCGGGAGCCGGGGAGCAGTACTTC
CDR3: CASSEGLAGAGEQYF

V: TRBV2
D: -
J: TRBJ1-1
size: -
DNA: TGTGCCAGCAGTGAACGCCAGGCGTCCAATTTGTACACTGAAGCTTTCTTT
CDR3: CASSERQASNLYTEAFF

V: TRBV10-1
D: -
J: TRBJ1-4
size: -
DNA: TGCGCCAGCAGTGAGGACGGGAATGAAAAACTGTTTTTT
CDR3: CASSEDGNEKLFF

V: TRBV5-4
D: -
J: TRBJ1-4
size: -
DNA: TGTGCCAGCAGCTCTGGTGGCAGGGGAGAGAAAAAACTGTTTTTT
CDR3: CASSSGGRGEKKLFF

V: TRBV7-9
D: -
J: TRBJ2-3
size: -
DNA: TGTGCCAGCAGCGCCGGGGGGCGGCCGTGGGATAGCACAGATACGCAGTATTTT
CDR3: CASSAGGRPWDSTDTQYF

V: TRBV7-9
D: -
J: TRBJ2-7
size: -
DNA: TGTGCCAGCAGATCCGACAGTAACTACGAGCAGTACTTC
CDR3: CASRSDSNYEQYF

V: TRBV11-2
D: -
J: TRBJ2-7
size: -
DNA: TGTGCCAGCAGCTTAGGCGAAACCTACGAGCAGTACTTC
CDR3: CASSLGETYEQYF

V: TRBV2
D: -
J: TRBJ1-6
size: -
DNA: TGTGCCAGCATCCAACTAGCTCCGGGGTCGGTTGGTTCACCCCTCCACTTT
CDR3: CASIQLAPGSVGSPLHF